Sequencing of this T cell receptor beta chain was carried out in a study of shared clonotypes between healthy human individuals. Study-wide findings and caveats: Incomplete sequencing of sorted subsets was indicated by rarefaction despite large depth.

Of note for this clone: Its antigen is not known.

J gave up 6 bases and V 6 bases, and 10 bases lay outside the gene matches. This CDR3 has 15 amino acids. The germline CDR1 and CDR2 sequences are MNHEY and SMNVEV (reference sequence). Generated by immunoSEQ multiplex PCR, the TCRdb table keeps only in-frame clones and is missing some. The sample lists 330,000 or so clones, roughly 70% occurring once. The chain joins TRBV27 to TRBJ2-1, with 8 nucleotides matching TRBD2. Input material: memory CD4+ T cells sorted from blood. The subset was: CD45RA-negative fraction. The clonotype was recovered from a man under 40 in good health. As DNA, the CDR3 is TGTGCCAGCAGCCCCCTAACGGGAGGGCGCAATGAGCAGTTCTTC. This gives the protein CASSPLTGGRNEQFF.